What follows are 8 T cell receptor beta chains derived from one specimen sequenced in a study of CD8 T cells in ankylosing spondylitis. Each CDR3 protein gets one entry after TCRdb re-called the 5' RACE reads with MiXCR. The profile shows 230,000 or so distinct CDR3 sequences, around 25% of them singletons. Sample: blood, either unsorted or a sorted T cell fraction (not recorded which). The source is a male donor with ankylosing spondylitis or in good health (not recorded which).

This clonotype was counted at least ten times. The chain joins TRBV20-1 to TRBJ2-7; 8 bases map to TRBD1. The CDR3 consists of 15 residues. The V and J ends lost 0 bases and 7 bases, in that order; junction bases with no gene match: 11. CDR1 and CDR2 from the germline V gene are DFQATT and SNEGSKA (reference sequence). The CDR3 bases are TGCAGTGCTAGAGAACCCCCCGGAACAGGGGGAGAGCAGTACTTC. Protein: CSAREPPGTGGEQYF.

This clonotype was recorded many times. The chain uses TRBV5-1 and TRBJ2-2, with 8 bases aligning to TRBD1. This CDR3 spans 16 amino acids. Losses at the gene ends were 0 bases for V and 4 bases for J; bases not matched to a gene: 5. From germline, CDR1 is SGHRS and CDR2 YFSETQ. CDR3 DNA sequence: TGCGCCAGCAGCTTGGTCCAGGGGGCGCGCACCGGGGAGCTGTTTTTT. This sequence encodes CASSLVQGARTGELFF.

This clonotype showed up many times. The V and J genes are TRBV10-1 and TRBJ2-3, with D maybe TRBD1 (6 bases). This CDR3 contains 14 residues. Trimming cost V 6 bases and J 1 base, with 11 bases left between them. The V gene's germline CDR1 is WNHNN and CDR2 SYGVQD (reference sequence). Here the CDR3 reads CASSRTEGTDTQYF. CDR3 DNA: TGCGCCAGCAGCCGGACAGAAGGCACAGATACGCAGTATTTT.

This chain uses TRBV6-4 with TRBJ1-5; no definite D call. V was clipped by 6 bases and J by 11 bases, with 11 bases between them. The CDR3 is made up of 11 amino acids. Per the germline V gene, CDR1 is MRHNA and CDR2 is SNTAGT. The CDR3 spells CASRPPGTQHF. The CDR3 DNA reads TGTGCCAGCAGACCCCCTGGGACCCAGCATTTT.

This clonotype is a singleton in its sample. A much larger clone sits a single nucleotide away, making a read error possible. The J gene is TRBJ2-7, the V gene TRBV20-1; 8 nucleotides agree with TRBD1. The CDR3 consists of 14 residues. CDR1 and CDR2 (germline): DFQATT, SNEGSKA (reference sequence). Here the CDR3 reads CSAVGTGPFYDQYF. Here the CDR3 DNA reads TGCAGTGCTGTCGGGACAGGACCTTTCTACGACCAGTACTTC.

As DNA, the CDR3 is TGTGCCAGCAGTTACTCGAGGGGAGGTTACGAGCAGTACTTC. Its translation: CASSYSRGGYEQYF. The rearrangement links TRBV6-5 to TRBJ2-7; weak D call: TRBD2 (6 bases). The germline gives CDR1 MNHEY, CDR2 SVGAGI. Trimming shortened V by 0 bases and J by 4 bases, and 10 bases separated the two germline ends. There are 14 residues in the CDR3.

In this sample, this clonotype turned up many times. The V gene is TRBV12-3 or TRBV12-4, the J gene TRBJ2-1; the D is unclear. The CDR3 is 11 residues long. V dropped 8 bases and J dropped 5 bases, with 7 bases sitting between them. CDR3 nucleotide sequence: TGTGCCAGCTCCAGCCACAATGAGCAGTTCTTC. Translated: CASSSHNEQFF.

The rearrangement uses TRBV13 and TRBJ2-3; D is perhaps TRBD2 (6 bases). Looked up from germline, CDR1 is PRHDT and CDR2 is FYEKMQ (reference sequence). V was shortened by 7 bases and J by 2 bases, with 19 bases between the two germline ends. The CDR3 runs 16 residues. The CDR3 DNA reads as TGTGCCAGCACCCCCCGAGGAGGGGCCAACACAGATACGCAGTATTTT. Encoded protein: CASTPRGGANTDTQYF.